The 17 T cell receptor beta chains listed next were all sequenced from one sample in a study of T cells after posttransplantation cyclophosphamide. Treatment was busulfan-fludarabine conditioning, a marrow graft, and cyclophosphamide on days +3 and +4. Libraries were prepared by immunoSEQ multiplex PCR; TCRdb keeps only in-frame clonotypes and omits some of them. This sample has tens of thousands of clones, with roughly nine tenths found just once. The sequenced sample was PBMCs, obtained after allogeneic stem cell transplant with posttransplant cyclophosphamide. These receptors originate from a female patient aged 30 to 40 who received an allogeneic stem cell transplant from an unrelated donor, was CMV-positive, and had no GVHD. A share of the T cells may be of graft donor origin.

The CDR3 sequence is CASSWGSGGARETQYF. Written as DNA, the CDR3 is TGTGCCAGCAGTTGGGGTAGCGGGGGGGCCAGGGAGACCCAGTACTTC. The chain has TRBV28 and TRBJ2-5; 11 bases fit TRBD2. Germline lookup yields CDR1 MDHEN and CDR2 SYDVKM. The junction had 9 bases not matched to a gene; V was cut back by 4 bases and J by 5 bases. The CDR3 totals 16 residues.

This clone was counted between two and nine times. The chain joins TRBV6-5 to TRBJ1-3, with a possible D match to TRBD1 (6 bases). This CDR3 region has 15 residues. V was clipped by 7 bases and J by 1 base, with 14 bases between them. The germline gives CDR1 MNHEY, CDR2 SVGAGI. The CDR3 nucleotides are TGTGCCAGCATGGGACAAACCCTATCTGGAAACACCATATATTTT. Residues: CASMGQTLSGNTIYF.

V gene TRBV4-3 combines with J gene TRBJ2-7, with 13 bases fitting TRBD2. The CDR3 is 16 residues long. The germline gives CDR1 LGHNA, CDR2 YSLEER. Germline trimming cut 4 bases from V and 6 bases from J; bases unmatched to any gene: 9. The CDR3 sequence: CASSPTSGGAFREQYF. CDR3 nucleotide sequence: TGCGCCAGCAGCCCCACTAGCGGGGGGGCCTTCCGCGAGCAGTACTTC.

This clone was found once. Other DNA sequences in the same sample also yield this CDR3. This chain joins TRBV4-2 and TRBJ1-3; 8 bases are a match to TRBD1. The V gene's germline CDR1 is LGHNA and CDR2 YNFKEQ. This CDR3 comprises 17 residues. J gave up 9 bases and V 4 bases, and 17 bases lay outside the gene matches. CDR3 in amino acids: CASSPTTGAAQGGTIYF. In DNA form, the CDR3 reads TGTGCCAGCAGCCCGACGACAGGGGCCGCTCAAGGGGGCACCATATATTTT.

The chain links TRBV12-5 to TRBJ2-2; D possibly corresponds to TRBD2 (6 bases). Germline V lookup: CDR1 LGHNT, CDR2 FRNRAP. This CDR3 spans 16 amino acids. V gave up 0 bases and J gave up 6 bases, with 14 bases separating them. The CDR3 reads CASGLVLSSGPGELFF. CDR3 bases: TGTGCTAGTGGTTTGGTACTGAGCAGCGGGCCCGGGGAGCTGTTTTTT.

V is TRBV29-1 and J is TRBJ1-2, with D possibly being TRBD1 (5 bases). V shed 0 bases and J shed 1 base, with 9 bases lying between them. Germline lookup yields CDR1 SQVTM and CDR2 ANQGSEA. The CDR3 has 14 amino acids. CDR3 sequence: CSVEDYRFNYGYTF. CDR3 DNA: TGCAGCGTTGAAGATTACAGGTTTAACTATGGCTACACCTTC.

This chain links TRBV27 with TRBJ2-3; a possible D gene is TRBD2 (5 bases). Germline values: CDR1 MNHEY, CDR2 SMNVEV (reference sequence). Trimming took 1 base from V and 5 from J, leaving 10 bases between them. This CDR3 contains 14 residues. The CDR3, as DNA: TGTGCCAGCAGTTTATACGGAGGAGTAGATACGCAGTATTTT. Amino acid sequence: CASSLYGGVDTQYF.

This sequence joins TRBV7-9 and TRBJ2-7; D is perhaps TRBD1 (6 bases). With 5 bases removed from V and 1 base from J, the gap between germline ends came to 9 bases. CDR3 length equals 13 residues. Germline-derived CDR1 and CDR2 are SEHNR and FQNEAQ (reference sequence). The CDR3 protein is CASSHRVSYEQYF. The CDR3 DNA is TGTGCCAGCAGCCACAGGGTATCCTACGAGCAGTACTTC.

V is TRBV7-3 and J is TRBJ2-2; 9 bases fit TRBD2. V lost 5 bases, J lost 6 bases, and 10 bases stayed unmatched. Germline assignment: CDR1 SGHTA and CDR2 FQGTGA. This CDR3 has 16 residues. CDR3 loop: CASSLTSGRFPGELFF. CDR3 sequence (DNA): TGTGCCAGCAGCCTTACTAGCGGGCGGTTCCCCGGGGAGCTGTTTTTT. The full variable domain, in which reference TRBV7-3 and TRBJ2-2 provide the parts outside the CDR3, is GAGVSQTPSNKVTEKGKYVELRCDPISGHTALYWYRQSLGQGPEFLIYFQGTGAADDSGLPNDRFFAVRPEGSVSTLKIQRTERGDSAVYLCASSLTSGRFPGELFFGEGSRLTVL.

The V gene is TRBV5-1, the J gene TRBJ2-5, with 8 bases lining up with TRBD1. With 4 bases clipped from V and 5 bases from J, the junction kept 10 bases outside the gene matches. CDR3 length: 15 residues. Germline assignment: CDR1 SGHRS and CDR2 YFSETQ. Written as DNA, the CDR3 is TGCGCCAGCAGCGGCGACAGGGGTCTAGGGGAGACCCAGTACTTC. Translating it yields CASSGDRGLGETQYF.

This sequence joins TRBV29-1 and TRBJ2-1; 7 nucleotides match TRBD1. V lost 4 bases, J lost 0 bases, and 6 bases stayed unmatched. The CDR3 has 15 residues. The V gene's germline CDR1 is SQVTM and CDR2 ANQGSEA. CDR3 in amino acids: CSVVQGKGSYNEQFF. CDR3 sequence (DNA): TGCAGCGTTGTACAGGGGAAGGGCTCCTACAATGAGCAGTTCTTC.

The chain is built from TRBV6-5 and TRBJ2-2, with 9 bases matching TRBD1. J gave up 7 bases and V 6 bases, and 9 bases lay outside the gene matches. Germline V gene lookup returns CDR1 MNHEY and CDR2 SVGAGI. The CDR3 spans 15 residues. CDR3 sequence reads: CASRPPGTGIGELFF. The CDR3 nucleotides are TGTGCCAGCAGACCTCCAGGGACAGGGATCGGGGAGCTGTTTTTT.

CDR3 protein: CASSLTSHRGATEAFF. CDR3 sequence (DNA): TGTGCCAGCAGCTTAACCTCTCACAGGGGAGCTACTGAAGCTTTCTTT. V is TRBV7-3 and J is TRBJ1-1, with 7 bases fitting TRBD1. J lost 5 bases, V lost 0 bases, and 9 bases had no gene match. Germline V CDR1 and CDR2: SGHTA, FQGTGA. There are 16 residues in the CDR3.

The chain couples TRBV29-1 to TRBJ2-3; TRBD1 is a possible D gene (6 bases). Germline values: CDR1 SQVTM, CDR2 ANQGSEA. V dropped 7 bases and J dropped 0 bases, with 14 bases sitting between them. The CDR3 covers 14 residues. Written as DNA, the CDR3 is TGCAGCGCCGCGGCAGGGGTTAGCACAGATACGCAGTATTTT. It translates to CSAAAGVSTDTQYF.

V gene TRBV28 combines with J gene TRBJ1-3, with a tentative D call TRBD1 (6 bases). The V end lost 2 bases, the J end lost 1 base, and 15 bases lay between the germline ends. The CDR3 has 17 residues. From germline, CDR1 is MDHEN and CDR2 SYDVKM. CDR3: CASSLILGQTSGNTIYF. The CDR3 bases are TGTGCCAGCAGTTTAATTCTCGGACAGACTTCTGGAAACACCATATATTTT.

In regard to this clone: Because it lacks the conserved phenylalanine or tryptophan at the end, this CDR3 is likely a read error. The V gene is TRBV2, the J gene TRBJ2-7; the match to TRBD1 covers 10 bases. Trimming took 7 bases from V and 2 from J; bases not matched to a gene: 5. Germline CDR1 is SNHLY and CDR2 is FYNNEI. The CDR3 contains 14 residues. CDR3 region: CASKRTGGPYEQYL. CDR3 DNA: TGTGCCAGCAAAAGGACAGGGGGGCCCTACGAGCAGTACCTC.

V usage is TRBV28 and J usage is TRBJ2-7; D possibly corresponds to TRBD1 (5 bases). The CDR3 is 15 amino acids. CDR1 and CDR2 (germline): MDHEN, SYDVKM. V lost 1 base, J lost 3 bases, and 13 bases lay in between. Here the CDR3 DNA reads TGTGCCAGCAGTTTATATGGTCAAACAGGCTACGAGCAGTACTTC. Protein sequence: CASSLYGQTGYEQYF.